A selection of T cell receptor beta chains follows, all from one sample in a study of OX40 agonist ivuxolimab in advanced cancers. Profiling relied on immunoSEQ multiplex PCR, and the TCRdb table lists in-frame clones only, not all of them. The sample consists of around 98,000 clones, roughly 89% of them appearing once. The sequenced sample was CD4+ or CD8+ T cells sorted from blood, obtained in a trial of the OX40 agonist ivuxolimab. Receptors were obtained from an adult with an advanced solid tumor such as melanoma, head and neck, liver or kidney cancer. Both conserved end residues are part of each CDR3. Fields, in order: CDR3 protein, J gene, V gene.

CDR3 protein: CASSSPGTKSNQPQHF
J gene: TRBJ1-5
V gene: TRBV5-5

CDR3 protein: CASSQRGLASAGELFF
J gene: TRBJ2-2
V gene: TRBV5-4

CDR3 protein: CASSFRGLNEKLFF
J gene: TRBJ1-4
V gene: TRBV7-9

CDR3 protein: CASSYQAGPGDTIYF
J gene: TRBJ1-3
V gene: TRBV6-5

CDR3 protein: CASSINPNTGELFF
J gene: TRBJ2-2
V gene: TRBV11-2

CDR3 protein: CASSFSGGAGTDTQYF
J gene: TRBJ2-3
V gene: TRBV7-2

CDR3 protein: CASTEGQNYNEQFF
J gene: TRBJ2-1
V gene: TRBV28

CDR3 protein: CASSQDPGGINTIYF
J gene: TRBJ1-3
V gene: TRBV4-1

CDR3 protein: CASTGADTIYF
J gene: TRBJ1-3
V gene: TRBV6-6

CDR3 protein: CATDRGRASTEAFF
J gene: TRBJ1-1
V gene: TRBV28

CDR3 protein: CASSLRSNYGYTF
J gene: TRBJ1-2
V gene: TRBV5-4

CDR3 protein: CASSFRQGDIYEQYF
J gene: TRBJ2-7
V gene: TRBV5-4

CDR3 protein: CATLPRRGAEETQYF
J gene: TRBJ2-5
V gene: TRBV19

CDR3 protein: CASSRGLSSGNTIYF
J gene: TRBJ1-3
V gene: TRBV4-1

CDR3 protein: CASSLTTNEKLFF
J gene: TRBJ1-4
V gene: TRBV5-4

CDR3 protein: CASTQGGGVGNQPQHF
J gene: TRBJ1-5
V gene: TRBV6-4

CDR3 protein: CASSLTGTSGGASDTQYF
J gene: TRBJ2-3
V gene: TRBV5-1

CDR3 protein: CASSLNGQGGEQYF
J gene: TRBJ2-7
V gene: TRBV7-2

CDR3 protein: CASSEWEKSYEQYF
J gene: TRBJ2-7
V gene: TRBV10-2

CDR3 protein: CASSGKQGAGVTEAFF
J gene: TRBJ1-1
V gene: TRBV9

CDR3 protein: CASTPRTGNNSPLHF
J gene: TRBJ1-6
V gene: TRBV5-5

CDR3 protein: CASSRHPRGGEDNSPLHF
J gene: TRBJ1-6
V gene: TRBV4-3

CDR3 protein: CASSGYANYGYTF
J gene: TRBJ1-2
V gene: TRBV2

CDR3 protein: CASSLVGGFNEQFF
J gene: TRBJ2-1
V gene: TRBV5-1

CDR3 protein: CASSLGQAGFEAFF
J gene: TRBJ1-1
V gene: TRBV5-1

CDR3 protein: CASSRPDENYGYTF
J gene: TRBJ1-2
V gene: TRBV19

CDR3 protein: CASSRGQGFTGELFF
J gene: TRBJ2-2
V gene: TRBV5-1